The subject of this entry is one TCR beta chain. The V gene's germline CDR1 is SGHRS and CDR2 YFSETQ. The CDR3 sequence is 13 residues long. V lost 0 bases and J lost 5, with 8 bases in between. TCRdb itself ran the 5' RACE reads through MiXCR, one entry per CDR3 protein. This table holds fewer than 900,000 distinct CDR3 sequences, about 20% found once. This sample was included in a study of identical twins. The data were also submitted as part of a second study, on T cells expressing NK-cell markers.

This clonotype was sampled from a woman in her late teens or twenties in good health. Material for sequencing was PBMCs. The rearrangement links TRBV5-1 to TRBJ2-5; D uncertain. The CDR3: CASSLDPAETQYF. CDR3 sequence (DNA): TGCGCCAGCAGCTTGGACCCCGCCGAGACCCAGTACTTC.